This T cell receptor (beta chain) was captured in a study of siplizumab effects on memory and regulatory T cells. Study outcomes and limitations: Mappable alloreactive CD4+ clones averaged approximately 67% Treg-derived with siplizumab versus 26.9% in controls. Naive T cell populations appeared to exhibit greater diversity than memory cells and appeared to be major alloresponse contributors. Roughly 75-97% of proliferating clones (CD4+ or CD8+) could not be assigned a naive or memory phenotype.

Germline assignment: CDR1 MNHEY and CDR2 SMNVEV (reference sequence). V trimming: 1 base; J trimming: 5 bases; junction bases outside the gene matches: 3. The CDR3 is made up of 16 amino acids. Points on this clone: The antigen remains unidentified.

The repertoire was sequenced with immunoSEQ multiplex PCR; TCRdb's copy has only in-frame clones and lacks some. The sample lists about 100,000 clones; 94% were seen once. The sample was non-Treg CD4+ T cells sorted from blood. V usage is TRBV27 and J usage is TRBJ2-2, with 11 positions matching TRBD2. The TCR was taken from a human donor in good health. CDR3 amino acids: CASSLFASGRTGELFF. The CDR3 bases are TGTGCCAGCAGTTTATTTGCTAGCGGGAGGACCGGGGAGCTGTTTTTT.